The 13 T cell receptor beta chains given below trace back to one sample, sequenced in a study of cytomegalovirus exposure and HLA in healthy donors. This PCR relied on a set of 60 Vbeta primers and 13 Jbeta primers. Repertoires were generated with immunoSEQ multiplex PCR, while TCRdb's copy carries only in-frame clones and drops some. This table has 150,000 to 200,000 clones, about four fifths appearing once. Sequences were obtained from PBMCs. Every receptor here comes from a woman aged 25 to 39 in good health and CMV-seropositive.

The rearrangement joins TRBV5-4 to TRBJ2-5, with 9 bases that match TRBD2. V shed 4 bases and J 5 bases; nucleotides not matched to a gene: 9. Germline assignment: CDR1 SGHNT and CDR2 YYREEE (reference sequence). This CDR3 has 15 amino acids. Here the CDR3 DNA reads TGTGCCAGCAGCCGCAGCGGGGGGTGGCGGGAGACCCAGTACTTC. Translating gives CASSRSGGWRETQYF. The full variable domain, completed using reference TRBV5-4 and TRBJ2-5, is ETGVTQSPTHLIKTRGQQVTLRCSSQSGHNTVSWYQQALGQGPQFIFQYYREEENGRGNFPPRFSGLQFPNYSSELNVNALELDDSALYLCASSRSGGWRETQYFGPGTRLLVL.

The chain has TRBV25-1 and TRBJ1-4, with 7 positions matching TRBD1. V lost 3 bases to trimming and J lost 4 bases; unmatched junction nucleotides: 2. Per the germline V gene, CDR1 is MGHDK and CDR2 is SYGVNS. This CDR3 has 14 amino acids. CDR3 amino acids: CASSETGFNEKLFF. CDR3 sequence (DNA): TGTGCCAGCAGTGAGACAGGGTTTAATGAAAAACTGTTTTTT.

As DNA, the CDR3 is TGTGCCAGCAGCTTAGAGGGTAGCGGGAGAGAGGAGGCGTTCTTC. Translated, it gives CASSLEGSGREEAFF. The chain couples TRBV7-9 to TRBJ2-1, with TRBD2 matching 9 bases. The CDR3 loop spans 15 amino acids. The junction had 13 bases not matched to a gene; V was cut back by 1 base and J by 15 bases. CDR1 is SEHNR, CDR2 FQNEAQ, per germline (reference sequence).

The CDR3 spells CATQQGRLNTEAFF. DNA of the CDR3: TGTGCCACCCAACAGGGGAGATTGAACACTGAAGCTTTCTTT. The rearrangement links TRBV19 to TRBJ1-1; 7 bases are a match to TRBD1. V was pared by 10 bases and J by 0 bases, with 8 bases of the junction left unmatched. The CDR3 has 14 residues. Germline V CDR1 and CDR2: LNHDA, SQIVND (reference sequence).

The chain combines TRBV11-2 with TRBJ1-1; no firm D call. The CDR3 has 13 residues. CDR1 and CDR2 from the germline V gene are SGHAT and FQNNGV. Deletions cut 7 bases from V and 4 bases from J, with 13 bases between. The CDR3 here is CASTSRRGTEAFF. The CDR3 DNA is TGTGCCAGCACCTCTCGGCGGGGCACTGAAGCTTTCTTT.

The V call is TRBV5-1, the J call TRBJ2-7, with no clear D. From germline, CDR1 is SGHRS and CDR2 YFSETQ. This CDR3 comprises 13 residues. Trimming removed 7 bases at V and 6 bases at J, with 17 bases between. The chain's CDR3 is CASSSTVFREQYF. The CDR3 DNA reads as TGCGCCAGCTCAAGTACGGTTTTCCGCGAGCAGTACTTC.

The chain uses TRBV7-8 and TRBJ2-3; D gene ambiguous. The ends were cut back, 5 bases at V and 3 bases at J, with 12 bases in the middle. CDR1 is SGHVS, CDR2 FQNEAQ, per germline. The length of the CDR3 is 14 residues. This CDR3 is CASSIRPQTDTQYF. The CDR3 DNA follows: TGTGCCAGCAGCATTAGACCACAGACAGATACGCAGTATTTT.

The genes are TRBV6-5 and TRBJ2-1; D remains unclear. Germline lookup yields CDR1 MNHEY and CDR2 SVGAGI. V lost 8 bases and J 0 bases, leaving 8 bases between the germline ends. The CDR3 contains 13 residues. DNA for the CDR3: TGTGCCAGCGGTAAGAGCTCCTACAATGAGCAGTTCTTC. Translating gives CASGKSSYNEQFF.

The chain employs TRBV13 and TRBJ2-3; 9 bases are a match to TRBD2. The CDR3 loop spans 16 amino acids. CDR1 is PRHDT and CDR2 is FYEKMQ in the germline V gene (reference sequence). After removal of 5 bases from V and 4 bases from J, the junction contained 10 bases not matched to a gene. The CDR3 spells CASSRPSGGLADTQYF. The CDR3 bases are TGTGCCAGCAGCCGACCCAGCGGGGGGCTCGCAGATACGCAGTATTTT.

Of note for this clone: One end of the junction is discordant with germline, which a read error may explain. This chain uses TRBV15 with TRBJ1-2, with 8 bases that match TRBD1. CDR3 length equals 12 residues. Germline CDR1 reads LNHNV; CDR2 reads YYDKDF (reference sequence). The CDR3 DNA reads as TGTGCCACCAGCAGAGATTACAGGGGGTTTGTCTTC. As protein: CATSRDYRGFVF.

The J gene is TRBJ1-1, the V gene TRBV10-1; 7 nucleotides agree with TRBD1. The CDR3 length is 12 residues. The germline gives CDR1 WNHNN, CDR2 SYGVQD (reference sequence). After removal of 6 bases from V and 6 bases from J, the junction contained 4 bases not matched to a gene. CDR3 sequence: CASRGDSPEAFF. In DNA form, the CDR3 reads TGCGCCAGCAGGGGGGACAGCCCTGAAGCTTTCTTT.

This clone has only one observation. The J gene is TRBJ2-1, the V gene TRBV9; tentative D call: TRBD1 (6 bases). CDR3 length equals 15 residues. V was shortened by 6 bases and J by 4 bases, with 17 bases between the two germline ends. Germline V gene data show CDR1 as SGDLS and CDR2 as YYNGEE. In nucleotides, the CDR3 is TGTGCCAGCAACTTGGGGGCTAGCCCGTACAATGAGCAGTTCTTC. Translated: CASNLGASPYNEQFF.

The V call is TRBV9, the J call TRBJ1-2; 7 nucleotides align to TRBD1. J gave up 4 bases and V 0 bases, and 6 bases lay outside the gene matches. The CDR3 runs 15 residues. Germline V gene lookup returns CDR1 SGDLS and CDR2 YYNGEE. CDR3: CASSVGGTASYGYTF. CDR3 coding DNA: TGTGCCAGCAGCGTAGGAGGGACAGCAAGCTATGGCTACACCTTC.